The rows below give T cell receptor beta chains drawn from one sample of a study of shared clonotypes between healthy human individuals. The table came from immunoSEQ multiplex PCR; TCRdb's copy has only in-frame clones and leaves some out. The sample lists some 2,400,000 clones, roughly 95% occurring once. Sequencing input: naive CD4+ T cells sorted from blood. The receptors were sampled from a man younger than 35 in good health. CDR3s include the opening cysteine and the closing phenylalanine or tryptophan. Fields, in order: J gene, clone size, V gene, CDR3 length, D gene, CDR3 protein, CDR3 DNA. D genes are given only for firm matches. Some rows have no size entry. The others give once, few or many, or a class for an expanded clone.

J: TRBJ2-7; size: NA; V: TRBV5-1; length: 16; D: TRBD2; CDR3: CASSPGSGGISYEQYF; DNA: TGCGCCAGCAGCCCCGGAAGCGGGGGGATTTCCTACGAGCAGTACTTC
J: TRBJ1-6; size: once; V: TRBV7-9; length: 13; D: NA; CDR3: CASSLVGQSPLHF; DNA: TGTGCCAGCAGCTTAGTGGGGCAATCACCCCTCCACTTT
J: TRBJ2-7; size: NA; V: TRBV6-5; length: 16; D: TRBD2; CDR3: CASSYGGRGSAYEQYF; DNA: TGTGCCAGCAGTTACGGCGGGAGAGGGTCCGCCTACGAGCAGTACTTC
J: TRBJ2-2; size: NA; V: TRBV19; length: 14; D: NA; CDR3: CASSPRAADGELFF; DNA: TGTGCCAGTAGTCCGCGGGCGGCAGACGGGGAGCTGTTTTTT
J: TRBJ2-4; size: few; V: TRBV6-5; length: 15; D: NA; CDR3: CASSYSVADEDIQYF; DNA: TGTGCCAGCAGTTACTCGGTAGCGGATGAGGACATTCAGTACTTC
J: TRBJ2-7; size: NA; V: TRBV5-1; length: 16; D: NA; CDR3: CASSLGTGDNSYEQYF; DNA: TGCGCCAGCAGCTTGGGTACCGGGGATAACTCCTACGAGCAGTACTTC
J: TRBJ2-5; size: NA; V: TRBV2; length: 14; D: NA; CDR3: CASSESFQRETQYF; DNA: TGTGCCAGCAGTGAGTCTTTTCAAAGGGAGACCCAGTACTTC
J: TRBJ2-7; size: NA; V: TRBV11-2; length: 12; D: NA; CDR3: CASSPGAYEQYF; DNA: TGTGCCAGCAGCCCCGGCGCCTACGAGCAGTACTTC
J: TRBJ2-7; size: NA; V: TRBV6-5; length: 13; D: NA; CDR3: CASSPRTSGEQYF; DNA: TGTGCCAGCAGTCCGAGGACTTCGGGGGAGCAGTACTTC
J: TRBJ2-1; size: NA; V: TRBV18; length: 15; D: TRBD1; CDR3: CASSTGTGPYNEQFF; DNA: TGTGCCAGCTCAACCGGGACAGGGCCATACAATGAGCAGTTCTTC
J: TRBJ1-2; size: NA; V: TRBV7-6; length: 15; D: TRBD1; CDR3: CASSSRDRGLYGYTF; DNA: TGTGCCAGCAGCTCCCGGGACAGGGGGCTCTATGGCTACACCTTC
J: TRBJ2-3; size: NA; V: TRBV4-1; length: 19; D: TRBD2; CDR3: CASSQGQRGTSGGTDTQYF; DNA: TGCGCCAGCAGCCAAGGACAGAGAGGGACTAGCGGGGGTACAGATACGCAGTATTTT
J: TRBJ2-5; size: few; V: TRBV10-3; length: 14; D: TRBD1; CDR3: CAISESGTEETQYF; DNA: TGTGCCATCAGTGAGTCAGGGACAGAAGAGACCCAGTACTTC
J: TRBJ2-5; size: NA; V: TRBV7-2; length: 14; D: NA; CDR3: CASSLETGKETQYF; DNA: TGTGCCAGCAGCTTAGAAACGGGAAAAGAGACCCAGTACTTC
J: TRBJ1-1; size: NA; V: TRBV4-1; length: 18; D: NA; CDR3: CASSQDSRFLGGLTEAFF; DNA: TGCGCCAGCAGCCAAGATTCTCGGTTTTTAGGGGGGCTAACTGAAGCTTTCTTT
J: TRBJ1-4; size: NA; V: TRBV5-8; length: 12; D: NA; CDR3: CASSWHDEKLFF; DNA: TGTGCCAGCAGCTGGCATGATGAAAAACTGTTTTTT
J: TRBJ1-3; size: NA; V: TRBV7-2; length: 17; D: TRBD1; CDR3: CASSLEVTGDSGNTIYF; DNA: TGTGCCAGCAGCTTAGAAGTGACAGGGGACTCTGGAAACACCATATATTTT
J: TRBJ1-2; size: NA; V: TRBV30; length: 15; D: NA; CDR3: CAWSVRIGSPSGYTF; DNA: TGTGCCTGGAGTGTACGAATAGGGAGCCCAAGTGGCTACACCTTC
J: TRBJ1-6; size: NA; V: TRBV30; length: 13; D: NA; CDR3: CAWSPALNSPLHF; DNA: TGTGCCTGGAGCCCGGCCCTAAATTCACCCCTCCACTTT
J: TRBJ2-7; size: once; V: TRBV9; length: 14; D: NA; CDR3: CASSRGTGTYEQYF; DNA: TGTGCCAGTTCAAGGGGGACTGGAACCTACGAGCAGTACTTC
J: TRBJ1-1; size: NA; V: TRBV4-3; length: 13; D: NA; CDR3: CASSQELGTEAFF; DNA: TGCGCCAGCAGCCAAGAACTGGGCACTGAAGCTTTCTTT
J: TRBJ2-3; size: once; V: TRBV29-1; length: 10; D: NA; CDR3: CSGGSDTQYF; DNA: TGCAGCGGAGGCTCAGATACGCAGTATTTT
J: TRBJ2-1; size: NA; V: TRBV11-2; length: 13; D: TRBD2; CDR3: CASSAQERGDGFF; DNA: TGTGCCAGCAGCGCTCAAGAACGGGGGGATGGGTTCTTC
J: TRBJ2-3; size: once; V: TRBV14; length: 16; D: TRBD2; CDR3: CASSQGLPGGGYTQYF; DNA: TGTGCCAGCAGCCAAGGTTTACCGGGAGGCGGGTATACGCAGTATTTT
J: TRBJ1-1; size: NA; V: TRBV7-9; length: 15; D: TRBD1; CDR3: CASSRWDRVRSEAFF; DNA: TGTGCCAGCAGCCGATGGGACAGGGTGAGGTCTGAAGCTTTCTTT
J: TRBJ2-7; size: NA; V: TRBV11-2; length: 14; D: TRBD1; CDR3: CASSLSDRDAEQYF; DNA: TGTGCCAGCAGCTTATCGGACAGGGACGCCGAGCAGTACTTC
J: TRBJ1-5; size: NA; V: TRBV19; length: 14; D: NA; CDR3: CASRKSGTNQPQHF; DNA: TGTGCCAGTAGAAAGAGTGGGACAAATCAGCCCCAGCATTTT
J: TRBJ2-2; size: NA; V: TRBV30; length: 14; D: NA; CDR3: CAWSVLQGTGELFF; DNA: TGTGCCTGGAGTGTACTTCAGGGGACCGGGGAGCTGTTTTTT
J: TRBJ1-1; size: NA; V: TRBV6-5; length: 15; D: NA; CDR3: CASSYSRQGRTEAFF; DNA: TGTGCCAGCAGTTACTCCAGGCAGGGGCGCACTGAAGCTTTCTTT
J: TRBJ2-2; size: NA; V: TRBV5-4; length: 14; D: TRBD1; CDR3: CASSRDRGTGELFF; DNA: TGTGCCAGCAGTCGGGACAGGGGGACCGGGGAGCTGTTTTTT
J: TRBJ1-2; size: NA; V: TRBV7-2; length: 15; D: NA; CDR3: CASSLGGGLDYGYTF; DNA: TGTGCCAGCAGCTTAGGTGGAGGGCTCGACTATGGCTACACCTTC
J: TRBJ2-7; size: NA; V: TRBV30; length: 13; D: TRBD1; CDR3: CAWHRGPLVEQYF; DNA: TGTGCCTGGCACAGGGGGCCCCTGGTCGAGCAGTACTTC
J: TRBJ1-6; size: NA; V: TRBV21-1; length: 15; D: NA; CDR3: CASSIPGQGASPLHF; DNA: TGTGCCAGCAGCATCCCGGGACAGGGGGCGTCACCCCTCCACTTT
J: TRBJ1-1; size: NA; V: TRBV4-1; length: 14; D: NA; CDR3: CASSQRAGNTEAFF; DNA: TGCGCCAGCAGCCAACGTGCAGGGAATACTGAAGCTTTCTTT
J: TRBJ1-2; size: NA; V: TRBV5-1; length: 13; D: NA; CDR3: CASSPSTNYGYTF; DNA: TGCGCCAGCAGCCCGAGCACTAACTATGGCTACACCTTC
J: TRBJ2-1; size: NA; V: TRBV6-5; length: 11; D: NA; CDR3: CASRRRDEQFF; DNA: TGTGCCAGCAGGCGCCGGGATGAGCAGTTCTTC
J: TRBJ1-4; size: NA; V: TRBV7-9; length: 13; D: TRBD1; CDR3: CASSLEQGTGLFF; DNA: TGTGCCAGCAGCTTAGAGCAAGGGACAGGGCTGTTTTTT
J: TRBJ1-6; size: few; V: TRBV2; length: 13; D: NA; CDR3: CASSRLGGSPLHF; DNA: TGTGCCAGCAGCCGGCTGGGGGGCTCACCCCTCCACTTT
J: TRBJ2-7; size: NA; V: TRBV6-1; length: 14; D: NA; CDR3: CASSPGSSGYEQYF; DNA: TGTGCCAGCAGTCCCGGGAGTAGCGGCTACGAGCAGTACTTC
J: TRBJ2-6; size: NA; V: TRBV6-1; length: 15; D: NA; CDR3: CASSDYGAGANVLTF; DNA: TGTGCCAGCAGTGATTACGGGGCCGGGGCCAACGTCCTGACTTTC
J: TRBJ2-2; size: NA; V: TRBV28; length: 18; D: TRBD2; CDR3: CASSSGGTSGGKTGELFF; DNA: TGTGCCAGCAGTTCCGGCGGGACTAGCGGGGGGAAGACCGGGGAGCTGTTTTTT
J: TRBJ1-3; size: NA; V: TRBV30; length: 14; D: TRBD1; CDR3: CAWGQVHSGNTIYF; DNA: TGTGCCTGGGGACAGGTGCACTCTGGAAACACCATATATTTT
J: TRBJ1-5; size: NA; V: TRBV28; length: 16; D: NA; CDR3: CASRYAGRYSNQPQHF; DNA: TGTGCCAGCAGGTACGCGGGGAGATATAGCAATCAGCCCCAGCATTTT
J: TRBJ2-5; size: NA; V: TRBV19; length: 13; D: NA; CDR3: CASSISVFETQYF; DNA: TGTGCCAGTAGTATCTCGGTTTTTGAGACCCAGTACTTC
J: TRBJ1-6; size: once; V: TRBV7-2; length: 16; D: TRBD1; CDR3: CASSLVTGGMNSPLHF; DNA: TGTGCCAGCAGCTTAGTAACAGGGGGCATGAATTCACCCCTCCACTTT
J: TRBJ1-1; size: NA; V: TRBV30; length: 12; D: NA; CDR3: CACARGETEAFF; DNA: TGTGCCTGCGCGCGGGGGGAGACTGAAGCTTTCTTT
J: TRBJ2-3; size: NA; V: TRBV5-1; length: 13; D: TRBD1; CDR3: CASSRDREDTQYF; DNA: TGCGCCAGCAGCCGGGACAGGGAAGATACGCAGTATTTT
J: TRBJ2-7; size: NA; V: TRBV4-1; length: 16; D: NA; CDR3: CASSQWARGRTYEQYF; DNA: TGCGCCAGCAGCCAATGGGCGCGGGGCAGGACCTACGAGCAGTACTTC
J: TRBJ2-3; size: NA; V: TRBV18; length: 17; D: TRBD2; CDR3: CASSPGARGSSTGTQYF; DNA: TGTGCCAGCTCACCCGGGGCCCGCGGGAGTAGCACAGGTACGCAGTATTTT
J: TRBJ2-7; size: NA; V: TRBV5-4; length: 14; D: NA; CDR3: CASSNAGSSYEQYF; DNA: TGTGCCAGCAGCAACGCAGGTAGCTCCTACGAGCAGTACTTC
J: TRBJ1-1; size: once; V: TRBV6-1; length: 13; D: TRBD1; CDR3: CASRGQGDAEAFF; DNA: TGTGCCAGCAGAGGACAGGGGGACGCTGAAGCTTTCTTT
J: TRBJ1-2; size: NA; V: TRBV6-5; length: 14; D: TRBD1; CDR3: CASSPRQGLNGYTF; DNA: TGTGCCAGCAGTCCACGACAGGGGCTAAATGGCTACACCTTC
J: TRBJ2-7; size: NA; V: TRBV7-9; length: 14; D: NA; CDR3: CASSLSQVSGEQYF; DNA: TGTGCCAGCAGCTTATCACAGGTTTCGGGGGAGCAGTACTTC
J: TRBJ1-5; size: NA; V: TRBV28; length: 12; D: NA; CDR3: CASNQGDQPQHF; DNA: TGTGCCAGCAACCAGGGAGATCAGCCCCAGCATTTT
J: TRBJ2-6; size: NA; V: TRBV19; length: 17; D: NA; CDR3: CASSPGVGDSGANVLTF; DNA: TGTGCCAGTAGTCCGGGTGTGGGAGATTCTGGGGCCAACGTCCTGACTTTC
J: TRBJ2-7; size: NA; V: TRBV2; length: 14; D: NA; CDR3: CASSEQGKWYEQYF; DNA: TGTGCCAGCAGTGAACAGGGGAAGTGGTACGAGCAGTACTTC
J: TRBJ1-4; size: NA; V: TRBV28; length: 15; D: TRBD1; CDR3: CASSLSGTGVEKLFF; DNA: TGTGCCAGCAGTTTATCAGGGACAGGGGTTGAAAAACTGTTTTTT
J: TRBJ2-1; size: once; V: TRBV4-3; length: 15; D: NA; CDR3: CASSQGLISYNEQFF; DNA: TGCGCCAGCAGCCAAGGGCTAATCTCCTACAATGAGCAGTTCTTC
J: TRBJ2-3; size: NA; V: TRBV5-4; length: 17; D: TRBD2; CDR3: CASSLGLAGGPTDTQYF; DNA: TGTGCCAGCAGCTTGGGACTAGCGGGGGGGCCTACAGATACGCAGTATTTT